This is a list of T cell receptor beta chains from one sample in a study of regulatory T cells in long-lasting Graves disease. TCRdb ran MiXCR on the multiplex PCR reads and lists one entry per CDR3 protein. The sample carries 400,000 to 650,000 distinct CDR3 sequences, around 16% recorded once. These data also formed part of another study, on T cells in Graves' hyperthyroidism and ophthalmopathy.

The specimen comprised peripheral blood mononuclear cells (PBMCs), sampled at new diagnosis, from a patient treated with antithyroid drugs. All receptors come from a woman aged 40 to 65 with Graves disease. Both conserved end residues are part of each CDR3. The order of the fields is V gene, clone size, D gene, J gene, CDR3 protein, CDR3 DNA. The D gene is left open where the match is weak. Only part of the rows carry a size: once, few, many, or a class if the clone is expanded.

v_call: TRBV20-1
clone_size: many
d_call: TRBD2
j_call: TRBJ2-3
cdr3_aa: CSARALAGRTDTQYF
cdr3_nt: TGCAGTGCTAGAGCCCTAGCGGGGCGCACAGATACGCAGTATTTT

v_call: TRBV12-3/TRBV12-4
clone_size: few
d_call: NA
j_call: TRBJ2-2
cdr3_aa: CASRTGGWEFYTGELFF
cdr3_nt: TGTGCCAGCCGGACCGGGGGCTGGGAGTTTTACACCGGGGAGCTGTTTTTT

v_call: TRBV2
clone_size: NA
d_call: TRBD2
j_call: TRBJ2-3
cdr3_aa: CASKAGLLDTQYF
cdr3_nt: TGTGCCAGCAAAGCGGGGTTATTAGATACGCAGTATTTT

v_call: TRBV28
clone_size: many
d_call: NA
j_call: TRBJ1-4
cdr3_aa: CASSSGPGEKLFF
cdr3_nt: TGTGCCAGCAGCTCAGGGCCAGGAGAAAAACTGTTTTTT

v_call: TRBV3-1
clone_size: once
d_call: NA
j_call: TRBJ1-4
cdr3_aa: CASSQGQINEKLFF
cdr3_nt: TGTGCCAGCAGCCAAGGACAGATTAATGAAAAACTGTTTTTT

v_call: TRBV5-1
clone_size: many
d_call: TRBD2
j_call: TRBJ2-1
cdr3_aa: CASSGGLAGALTYNEQFF
cdr3_nt: TGCGCCAGCAGCGGCGGACTAGCGGGGGCCCTGACCTACAATGAGCAGTTCTTC

v_call: TRBV20-1
clone_size: many
d_call: NA
j_call: TRBJ1-4
cdr3_aa: CSAPEDATNEKLFF
cdr3_nt: TGCAGTGCCCCCGAGGACGCAACTAATGAAAAACTGTTTTTT

v_call: TRBV11-1
clone_size: many
d_call: NA
j_call: TRBJ1-1
cdr3_aa: CASIPYGSYTEAFF
cdr3_nt: TGTGCCAGCATCCCTTACGGTTCTTACACTGAAGCTTTCTTT

v_call: TRBV6-2/TRBV6-3
clone_size: many
d_call: NA
j_call: TRBJ2-3
cdr3_aa: CASSYQGALTDTQYF
cdr3_nt: TGTGCCAGCAGTTACCAGGGCGCCCTGACAGATACGCAGTATTTT

v_call: TRBV7-2
clone_size: NA
d_call: TRBD1
j_call: TRBJ2-7
cdr3_aa: CASSLAGSETGVYEQYF
cdr3_nt: TGTGCCAGCAGCTTAGCTGGTTCGGAGACAGGGGTCTACGAGCAGTACTTC

v_call: TRBV10-3
clone_size: many
d_call: TRBD1
j_call: TRBJ2-1
cdr3_aa: CAISSPWTGSNEQFF
cdr3_nt: TGTGCCATCAGTAGCCCATGGACAGGGAGCAATGAGCAGTTCTTC

v_call: TRBV12-3/TRBV12-4
clone_size: few
d_call: NA
j_call: TRBJ1-2
cdr3_aa: CASSSRRFYGYTF
cdr3_nt: TGTGCCAGCAGTTCAAGACGGTTCTATGGCTACACCTTC

v_call: TRBV7-9
clone_size: few
d_call: TRBD2
j_call: TRBJ2-7
cdr3_aa: CASSFPGSGGLYLEQYF
cdr3_nt: TGTGCCAGCAGCTTCCCCGGCAGCGGGGGCCTCTACCTCGAGCAGTACTTC

v_call: TRBV4-1
clone_size: NA
d_call: NA
j_call: TRBJ2-5
cdr3_aa: CASSQAPGFGETQYF
cdr3_nt: TGCGCCAGCAGCCAAGCTCCGGGGTTCGGAGAGACCCAGTACTTC

v_call: TRBV30
clone_size: few
d_call: NA
j_call: TRBJ1-2
cdr3_aa: CAWSEYPTGYTF
cdr3_nt: TGTGCCTGGAGTGAATACCCCACCGGCTACACCTTC

v_call: TRBV20-1
clone_size: NA
d_call: TRBD1
j_call: TRBJ1-2
cdr3_aa: CSARDPGTVYGYTF
cdr3_nt: TGCAGTGCTAGAGACCCCGGGACAGTCTATGGCTACACCTTC

v_call: TRBV18
clone_size: many
d_call: NA
j_call: TRBJ1-1
cdr3_aa: CASSNREKATEAFF
cdr3_nt: TGTGCCAGCTCAAACCGGGAAAAGGCCACTGAAGCTTTCTTT

v_call: TRBV28
clone_size: few
d_call: NA
j_call: TRBJ2-5
cdr3_aa: CATRRGGQETQYF
cdr3_nt: TGTGCCACCCGCAGGGGGGGGCAAGAGACCCAGTACTTC

v_call: TRBV29-1
clone_size: many
d_call: NA
j_call: TRBJ2-1
cdr3_aa: CSVGRWGGYNEQFF
cdr3_nt: TGCAGCGTTGGCCGTTGGGGAGGCTACAATGAGCAGTTCTTC

v_call: TRBV6-1
clone_size: NA
d_call: TRBD1
j_call: TRBJ1-1
cdr3_aa: CATQGQGKNEAFF
cdr3_nt: TGTGCCACCCAGGGACAGGGAAAGAATGAAGCTTTCTTT

v_call: TRBV7-2
clone_size: few
d_call: TRBD1
j_call: TRBJ2-1
cdr3_aa: CASNLSGTGEYNEQFF
cdr3_nt: TGTGCCAGCAACTTATCCGGGACAGGGGAATACAATGAGCAGTTCTTC

v_call: TRBV20-1
clone_size: many
d_call: NA
j_call: TRBJ2-7
cdr3_aa: CSAPRDGTYEQYF
cdr3_nt: TGCAGTGCTCCACGGGACGGCACCTACGAGCAGTACTTC

v_call: TRBV29-1
clone_size: NA
d_call: NA
j_call: TRBJ1-4
cdr3_aa: CSVEEGQGGFREKLFF
cdr3_nt: TGCAGCGTTGAAGAAGGCCAGGGAGGGTTTCGTGAAAAACTGTTTTTT

v_call: TRBV29-1
clone_size: NA
d_call: TRBD1
j_call: TRBJ1-2
cdr3_aa: CSVQGTAQFNYGYTF
cdr3_nt: TGCAGCGTTCAGGGGACAGCCCAGTTTAACTATGGCTACACCTTC

v_call: TRBV7-2
clone_size: NA
d_call: TRBD1
j_call: TRBJ2-7
cdr3_aa: CASSYKGATSYEQYF
cdr3_nt: TGTGCCAGCAGTTATAAGGGGGCAACGTCCTACGAGCAGTACTTC

v_call: TRBV7-9
clone_size: NA
d_call: NA
j_call: TRBJ2-7
cdr3_aa: CASSQTGQFSYEQYF
cdr3_nt: TGTGCCAGCAGCCAGACGGGTCAGTTCTCCTACGAGCAGTACTTC

v_call: TRBV11-2
clone_size: many
d_call: NA
j_call: TRBJ2-4
cdr3_aa: CASSPRPLGAKNIQYF
cdr3_nt: TGTGCCAGCAGCCCCAGGCCCCTTGGGGCCAAAAACATTCAGTACTTC

v_call: TRBV30
clone_size: many
d_call: NA
j_call: TRBJ1-5
cdr3_aa: CAWSPLGGYGNQPQHF
cdr3_nt: TGTGCCTGGAGTCCCCTGGGGGGGTATGGCAATCAGCCCCAGCATTTT

v_call: TRBV2
clone_size: many
d_call: TRBD1
j_call: TRBJ2-1
cdr3_aa: CASRDDRGGYNEQFF
cdr3_nt: TGTGCCAGCAGGGACGACAGGGGGGGGTACAATGAGCAGTTCTTC

v_call: TRBV10-2
clone_size: few
d_call: NA
j_call: TRBJ1-4
cdr3_aa: CASTPGGFVEKLFF
cdr3_nt: TGCGCCAGCACCCCCGGGGGGTTTGTTGAAAAACTGTTTTTT

v_call: TRBV7-9
clone_size: many
d_call: NA
j_call: TRBJ2-1
cdr3_aa: CASTRAYNEQFF
cdr3_nt: TGTGCCAGCACTAGGGCTTACAATGAGCAGTTCTTC

v_call: TRBV2
clone_size: few
d_call: NA
j_call: TRBJ1-3
cdr3_aa: CASRAGEGNTIYF
cdr3_nt: TGTGCCAGCAGAGCAGGAGAAGGAAACACCATATATTTT

v_call: TRBV9
clone_size: few
d_call: NA
j_call: TRBJ1-1
cdr3_aa: CASSQRPLNTEAFF
cdr3_nt: TGTGCCAGCAGCCAGAGGCCACTGAACACTGAAGCTTTCTTT

v_call: TRBV27
clone_size: few
d_call: NA
j_call: TRBJ2-7
cdr3_aa: CASSIGLRSVEQYF
cdr3_nt: TGTGCCAGCAGCATTGGGCTTCGCTCGGTGGAGCAGTACTTC

v_call: TRBV11-2
clone_size: NA
d_call: NA
j_call: TRBJ1-2
cdr3_aa: CASSLVRTESRGNYGYTF
cdr3_nt: TGTGCCAGCAGCTTAGTTAGGACCGAATCCAGGGGAAACTATGGCTACACCTTC

v_call: TRBV2
clone_size: many
d_call: TRBD1
j_call: TRBJ1-5
cdr3_aa: CASKDRGESNQPQHF
cdr3_nt: TGTGCCAGTAAGGACAGGGGAGAGAGCAATCAGCCCCAGCATTTT

v_call: TRBV3-1
clone_size: once
d_call: NA
j_call: TRBJ1-2
cdr3_aa: CTSSQDVESFKNGYTF
cdr3_nt: TGTACCAGCAGCCAAGATGTAGAGTCCTTTAAAAATGGCTACACCTTC

v_call: TRBV18
clone_size: many
d_call: TRBD1
j_call: TRBJ2-5
cdr3_aa: CASSPDRDETQYF
cdr3_nt: TGTGCCAGCTCACCCGACAGGGATGAGACCCAGTACTTC

v_call: TRBV12-3/TRBV12-4
clone_size: NA
d_call: NA
j_call: TRBJ1-1
cdr3_aa: CASSLDGMGRIISEAFF
cdr3_nt: TGTGCCAGCAGCCTGGATGGGATGGGGCGCATTATCTCTGAAGCTTTCTTT

v_call: TRBV7-3
clone_size: NA
d_call: NA
j_call: TRBJ1-1
cdr3_aa: CASSPSPGQGGTEAFF
cdr3_nt: TGTGCCAGCAGCCCATCCCCTGGGCAGGGTGGGACTGAAGCTTTCTTT

v_call: TRBV12-3/TRBV12-4
clone_size: many
d_call: NA
j_call: TRBJ1-5
cdr3_aa: CASSLSTSNQPQHF
cdr3_nt: TGTGCCAGCAGTTTGTCAACCAGCAATCAGCCCCAGCATTTT

v_call: TRBV12-3/TRBV12-4
clone_size: many
d_call: TRBD1
j_call: TRBJ2-2
cdr3_aa: CASSGTGRTGELFF
cdr3_nt: TGTGCCAGCAGTGGGACAGGGCGCACCGGGGAGCTGTTTTTT

v_call: TRBV5-1
clone_size: few
d_call: TRBD2
j_call: TRBJ2-1
cdr3_aa: CASSTRGAYNEQFF
cdr3_nt: TGCGCCAGCAGCACCCGGGGGGCCTACAATGAGCAGTTCTTC

v_call: TRBV12-3/TRBV12-4
clone_size: few
d_call: NA
j_call: TRBJ2-6
cdr3_aa: CASSFIGGSGANVLTF
cdr3_nt: TGTGCCAGCAGTTTTATTGGGGGATCTGGGGCCAACGTCCTGACTTTC

v_call: TRBV2
clone_size: many
d_call: NA
j_call: TRBJ2-3
cdr3_aa: CASTSGPHTDTQYF
cdr3_nt: TGTGCCAGCACCTCCGGGCCCCACACAGATACGCAGTATTTT

v_call: TRBV20-1
clone_size: few
d_call: TRBD1
j_call: TRBJ1-6
cdr3_aa: CSAKGQNSPLHF
cdr3_nt: TGCAGTGCTAAGGGACAGAATTCACCCCTCCACTTT

v_call: TRBV6-2/TRBV6-3
clone_size: many
d_call: TRBD1
j_call: TRBJ1-5
cdr3_aa: CASSEYAGQDQPQHF
cdr3_nt: TGTGCCAGCAGTGAGTACGCGGGACAGGATCAGCCCCAGCATTTT

v_call: TRBV7-9
clone_size: many
d_call: NA
j_call: TRBJ1-1
cdr3_aa: CASSFATTNTEAFF
cdr3_nt: TGTGCCAGCAGCTTTGCCACGACGAACACTGAAGCTTTCTTT

v_call: TRBV7-3
clone_size: NA
d_call: TRBD2
j_call: TRBJ2-5
cdr3_aa: CASSLLAGVYETQYF
cdr3_nt: TGTGCCAGCAGCTTACTAGCGGGAGTTTATGAGACCCAGTACTTC

v_call: TRBV4-1
clone_size: few
d_call: NA
j_call: TRBJ2-1
cdr3_aa: CASSRLKRDPYNEQFF
cdr3_nt: TGCGCCAGCAGCCGTTTAAAGAGGGATCCCTACAATGAGCAGTTCTTC

v_call: TRBV19
clone_size: NA
d_call: TRBD1
j_call: TRBJ1-4
cdr3_aa: CASSPWTGSNEKLFF
cdr3_nt: TGTGCCAGTAGTCCTTGGACAGGTAGTAATGAAAAACTGTTTTTT

v_call: TRBV12-3/TRBV12-4
clone_size: NA
d_call: NA
j_call: TRBJ1-6
cdr3_aa: CASGLSELGYSPLHF
cdr3_nt: TGTGCCAGCGGCCTTAGTGAGTTGGGGTATTCACCCCTCCACTTT

v_call: TRBV10-3
clone_size: NA
d_call: TRBD1
j_call: TRBJ2-1
cdr3_aa: CAISESGQPYTEQFF
cdr3_nt: TGTGCCATCAGTGAGTCGGGACAGCCATACACTGAGCAGTTCTTC

v_call: TRBV9
clone_size: many
d_call: TRBD1
j_call: TRBJ1-5
cdr3_aa: CASSVGQVGNQPQHF
cdr3_nt: TGTGCCAGCAGCGTTGGACAGGTCGGGAATCAGCCCCAGCATTTT

v_call: TRBV18
clone_size: NA
d_call: NA
j_call: TRBJ1-2
cdr3_aa: CASSPPTGGMTTYGYTF
cdr3_nt: TGTGCCAGCTCACCACCGACGGGTGGGATGACGACCTATGGCTACACCTTC

v_call: TRBV27
clone_size: NA
d_call: NA
j_call: TRBJ1-1
cdr3_aa: CASSRMVDREAFF
cdr3_nt: TGTGCCAGCAGCCGCATGGTCGACAGGGAAGCTTTCTTT

v_call: TRBV7-9
clone_size: NA
d_call: TRBD2
j_call: TRBJ2-6
cdr3_aa: CASSPRGGRLSGANVLTF
cdr3_nt: TGTGCCAGCAGCCCGCGGGGGGGGCGTCTGTCTGGGGCCAACGTCCTGACTTTC

v_call: TRBV13
clone_size: many
d_call: TRBD1
j_call: TRBJ1-1
cdr3_aa: CASSRDRVTEAFF
cdr3_nt: TGTGCCAGCAGCCGGGACAGGGTAACTGAAGCTTTCTTT

v_call: TRBV12-3/TRBV12-4
clone_size: many
d_call: NA
j_call: TRBJ1-1
cdr3_aa: CASSPTGSTWGGEAFF
cdr3_nt: TGTGCCAGCAGTCCGACAGGATCCACCTGGGGAGGTGAAGCTTTCTTT

v_call: TRBV7-2
clone_size: many
d_call: TRBD1
j_call: TRBJ1-5
cdr3_aa: CASSYRDRNQPQHF
cdr3_nt: TGTGCCAGCAGCTACCGGGACAGAAATCAGCCCCAGCATTTT